The 22 T cell receptor beta chains in this list originate from one sample, sequenced in a study of human T cells and chemical hapten exposure. Time point specified: patch test 1, 2 weeks after DPC sensitization. This sample's treatment: therapeutic diphenylcyclopropenone sensitization with weekly scalp DPC. RNA extraction used unfractionated whole blood as the source of total RNA. TCRdb recomputed calls from the RACE reads with MiXCR, one row per CDR3 protein. The table includes some 41,000 distinct CDR3 sequences, under 4.5% detected once. The sample was whole blood, taken in connection with sensitization to the hapten diphenylcyclopropenone (DPC). The receptors were sampled from a man aged 45-65 years with alopecia areata. Some clones in this sample may be carry-over from other donors' samples.

The chain joins TRBV7-6 to TRBJ2-3; the match to TRBD2 covers 9 bases. Per the germline V gene, CDR1 is SGHVS and CDR2 is FNYEAQ. The CDR3 contains 18 residues. V shed 1 base, J shed 8 bases, and the junction held 16 bases outside the gene matches. The CDR3 DNA reads TGTGCCAGCAGCTTAGACCCGCGCCCCCGACTAGCGGCCGGTACGCAGTATTTT. This translates into CASSLDPRPRLAAGTQYF.

The table lists this clonotype with many counts. V usage is TRBV10-3 and J usage is TRBJ2-1, with 10 bases that match TRBD2. Per the germline V gene, CDR1 is ENHRY and CDR2 is SYGVKD. The CDR3 length is 18 residues. After removal of 0 bases from V and 8 bases from J, the junction contained 13 bases not matched to a gene. The CDR3 sequence is CAISESRTSGPGSHEQFF. The CDR3 region has the DNA TGTGCCATCAGTGAGTCGCGGACTAGCGGCCCGGGGTCCCATGAGCAGTTCTTC.

This clonotype was counted many times. V usage is TRBV6-6 and J usage is TRBJ2-4, with TRBD2 matching over 7 bases. Germline V gene data show CDR1 as MNHNY and CDR2 as SVGAGI (reference sequence). The CDR3 contains 14 residues. The ends lost 8 bases at V and 1 base at J; junction bases unmatched: 5. The CDR3 region has the DNA TGTGCCAGCGGGGGGGTGGAGGCCAAAAACATTCAGTACTTC. Protein sequence: CASGGVEAKNIQYF.

This clonotype was observed at least ten times. The chain has TRBV24-1 and TRBJ1-5; 8 positions agree with TRBD1. V lost 3 bases to trimming and J lost 0 bases; unmatched junction nucleotides: 3. This CDR3 is built from 16 residues. The V gene's germline CDR1 is KGHDR and CDR2 SFDVKD. The CDR3 is CATSDMTGDSNQPQHF. The CDR3 DNA follows: TGTGCCACCAGTGATATGACAGGGGATAGCAATCAGCCCCAGCATTTT.

This clonotype was recorded many times. The rearrangement links TRBV29-1 to TRBJ2-7; D may be TRBD1 or TRBD2 (5 bases each). The germline gives CDR1 SQVTM, CDR2 ANQGSEA. Trimming stripped 4 bases from V and 0 bases from J, with 13 bases between. The CDR3 totals 14 residues. The CDR3 reads CSVARDRNSYEQYF. The CDR3 DNA is TGCAGCGTTGCCCGGGACCGAAACTCCTACGAGCAGTACTTC.

For the CDR3, the DNA is TGTGCCAGCACCTGGACAGGCAACAATCAGCCCCAGCATTTT. The encoded protein is CASTWTGNNQPQHF. This chain joins TRBV6-2 or TRBV6-3 and TRBJ1-5, with 7 bases identical to TRBD1. Germline assignment: CDR1 MNHEY and CDR2 SVGEGT. Germline trimming cut 7 bases from V and 3 bases from J; bases unmatched to any gene: 6. The CDR3 runs to 14 residues.

Many counts were recorded for this clonotype. J is TRBJ2-7 and V is TRBV5-8, with D hard to call. The length of the CDR3 is 13 residues. The V end was cut by 0 bases, the J end by 2 bases, with 6 bases between. Per the germline V gene, CDR1 is SGHTS and CDR2 is YDEGEE. CDR3 coding DNA: TGTGCCAGCAGCTTGGACGGAACCTACGAGCAGTACTTC. It encodes CASSLDGTYEQYF.

In its sample, this clonotype was seen many times. This sequence joins TRBV29-1 and TRBJ2-3, with unresolved D. The CDR3 is 11 residues long. The germline CDR1 and CDR2 sequences are SQVTM and ANQGSEA. V lost 7 bases to trimming and J lost 3 bases, with 8 bases between them. The CDR3 coding sequence is TGCAGCGGAAGGGATACAGATACGCAGTATTTT. The encoded protein is CSGRDTDTQYF.

This clonotype was seen many times. The chain uses TRBV28 and TRBJ2-2, with 10 bases matching TRBD1. The CDR3 spans 14 residues. V lost 7 bases, J lost 4 bases, and 3 bases stayed unmatched. Germline values: CDR1 MDHEN, CDR2 SYDVKM. The CDR3 coding sequence is TGTGCCAGCACAAGGACAGGGGGCACCGGGGAGCTGTTTTTT. The encoded protein is CASTRTGGTGELFF.

In this sample, this clonotype turned up many times. The chain recombines TRBV3-1 with TRBJ1-1; 8 bases line up with TRBD1. This CDR3 has 15 amino acids. Germline V gene sequence: CDR1 LGHDT, CDR2 YNNKEL (reference sequence). The ends lost 5 bases at V and 2 bases at J; junction bases unmatched: 7. The CDR3 sequence is CASSARQGTNTEAFF. DNA for the CDR3: TGTGCCAGCAGCGCTCGACAGGGGACTAACACTGAAGCTTTCTTT. Drawing the rest from reference TRBV3-1 and TRBJ1-1, the complete variable domain is DTAVSQTPKYLVTQMGNDKSIKCEQNLGHDTMYWYKQDSKKFLKIMFSYNNKELIINETVPNRFSPKSPDKAHLNLHINSLELGDSAVYFCASSARQGTNTEAFFGQGTRLTVV.

This clonotype was counted between two and nine times. The chain links TRBV29-1 to TRBJ2-3; no clear D gene. Trimming took 5 bases from V and 0 from J, leaving 15 bases between them. The CDR3 contains 15 residues. Germline CDR1 and CDR2: SQVTM and ANQGSEA. The CDR3 protein is CSVHLGTISTDTQYF. The DNA of the CDR3 is TGCAGCGTTCATCTCGGAACGATTAGCACAGATACGCAGTATTTT.

Of note for this clonotype: This could be a read error, since a much larger clone is one nucleotide away. A read error is likely, as this CDR3 ends without the conserved phenylalanine or tryptophan. This rearrangement joins TRBV2 to TRBJ1-1; a weak D match, TRBD1 (6 bases). V was pared by 5 bases and J by 5 bases, with 12 bases between. The CDR3 has 13 residues. Germline loops: CDR1 SNHLY, CDR2 FYNNEI. The CDR3: CASSFQGKTEAFS. The CDR3 DNA reads as TGTGCCAGCAGTTTTCAGGGGAAGACTGAAGCTTTCTCT.

Points on this clonotype: The germline gene is not matched at one end of the junction; a read error may be the cause. The chain carries TRBV10-3 and TRBJ2-2; 11 nucleotides align to TRBD1. Germline CDR1 reads ENHRY; CDR2 reads SYGVKD. The CDR3 covers 15 residues. CDR3 in amino acids: CAIRSGQGGTGELCF. CDR3 DNA sequence: TGTGCCATCAGGTCGGGACAGGGGGGCACCGGGGAGCTGTGTTTT.

This clonotype was observed many times. The chain couples TRBV12-3 or TRBV12-4 to TRBJ2-7; D may correspond to TRBD1 or TRBD2 (5 bases each). The CDR3 spans 10 residues. This CDR3 is CASSLNQGPV. The CDR3 DNA reads as TGTGCCAGCAGTTTGAATCAGGGACCGGTC.

Many counts were recorded for this clonotype. This sequence joins TRBV6-1 and TRBJ2-7; TRBD1 aligns across 9 bases. V trimming: 6 bases; J trimming: 4 bases; junction bases outside the gene matches: 4. This CDR3 comprises 13 residues. Germline assignment: CDR1 MNHNS and CDR2 SASEGT. This chain's CDR3 is CASRRDRVYEQYF. As DNA, the CDR3 is TGTGCCAGCAGGAGGGACAGGGTTTACGAGCAGTACTTC.

This clonotype showed up many times. The V call is TRBV5-1, the J call TRBJ2-1, with D maybe TRBD1 (5 bases). Germline V gene lookup returns CDR1 SGHRS and CDR2 YFSETQ. Trimming left V 4 bases short and J 9 bases short, with 17 bases between. The CDR3 extends over 14 amino acids. CDR3 amino acids: CASSKDLQRGEQFF. CDR3 DNA: TGCGCCAGCAGCAAGGACCTGCAAAGGGGTGAGCAGTTCTTC.

Ten or more counts support this clonotype. V is TRBV5-4 and J is TRBJ1-6; 7 bases map to TRBD1. After removal of 1 base from V and 6 bases from J, the junction contained 7 bases not matched to a gene. In germline, CDR1 is SGHNT, CDR2 YYREEE (reference sequence). This CDR3 is 16 amino acids long. The CDR3: CASSLRGGVGNSPLHF. In DNA, the CDR3 is TGTGCCAGCAGCTTGAGAGGGGGCGTGGGTAATTCACCCCTCCACTTT.

Many counts were recorded for this clonotype. The chain joins TRBV28 to TRBJ1-1; maybe TRBD1 (5 bases). Trimming left V 2 bases short and J 0 bases short, with 13 bases between. This CDR3 contains 16 residues. CDR1 and CDR2 from the germline V gene are MDHEN and SYDVKM. The CDR3 loop is CASSLGGGLMNTEAFF. CDR3 nucleotide sequence: TGTGCCAGCAGTTTAGGGGGAGGGCTAATGAACACTGAAGCTTTCTTT.

This clonotype appeared many times. The chain has TRBV6-6 and TRBJ1-1; weak D call: TRBD1 (5 bases). Trimming shortened V by 6 bases and J by 1 base, and 12 bases separated the two germline ends. The CDR3 has 14 residues. The germline gives CDR1 MNHNY, CDR2 SVGAGI (reference sequence). The CDR3 bases are TGTGCCAGCAGCCTAAATACAGGGAACACTGAAGCTTTCTTT. This translates into CASSLNTGNTEAFF.

This clonotype was seen ten or more times. This chain connects TRBV19 to TRBJ2-1; D not certain. Trimming left V 5 bases short and J 10 bases short, with 12 bases between. Germline V gene lookup returns CDR1 LNHDA and CDR2 SQIVND (reference sequence). The CDR3 is 12 residues long. CDR3 sequence (DNA): TGTGCCAGTAGTCAAAGGGTGGGAGAGCAGTTCTTC. Translation gives CASSQRVGEQFF.

This clonotype was counted at least ten times. V usage is TRBV28 and J usage is TRBJ2-1; D remains ambiguous. Trimming took off 4 bases at V and 0 bases at J, with 13 bases between the two ends. The CDR3 runs 16 residues. The germline CDR1 and CDR2 sequences are MDHEN and SYDVKM. Written as DNA, the CDR3 is TGTGCCAGCAGTTACCTCTATACGAGCTCCTACAATGAGCAGTTCTTC. This encodes CASSYLYTSSYNEQFF.

This clonotype was detected ten times or more. V usage is TRBV18 and J usage is TRBJ2-7, with a weak D call TRBD1 (5 bases). Germline V gene data show CDR1 as KGHSH and CDR2 as LQKENI. V lost 4 bases to trimming and J lost 4 bases, with 8 bases between them. CDR3 length: 12 amino acids. CDR3: CASSQQDYEQYF. CDR3 sequence (DNA): TGTGCCAGCTCACAACAGGATTACGAGCAGTACTTC.